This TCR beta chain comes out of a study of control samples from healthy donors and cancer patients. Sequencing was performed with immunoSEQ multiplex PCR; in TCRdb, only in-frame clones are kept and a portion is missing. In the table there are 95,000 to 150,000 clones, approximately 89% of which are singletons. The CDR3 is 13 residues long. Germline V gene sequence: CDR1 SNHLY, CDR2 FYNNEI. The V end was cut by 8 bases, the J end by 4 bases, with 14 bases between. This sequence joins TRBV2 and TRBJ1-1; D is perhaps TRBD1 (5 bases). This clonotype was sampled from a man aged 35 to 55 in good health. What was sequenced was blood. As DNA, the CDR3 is TGTGCCAGCGATACGGGACGAGGCACTGAAGCTTTCTTT. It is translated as CASDTGRGTEAFF.